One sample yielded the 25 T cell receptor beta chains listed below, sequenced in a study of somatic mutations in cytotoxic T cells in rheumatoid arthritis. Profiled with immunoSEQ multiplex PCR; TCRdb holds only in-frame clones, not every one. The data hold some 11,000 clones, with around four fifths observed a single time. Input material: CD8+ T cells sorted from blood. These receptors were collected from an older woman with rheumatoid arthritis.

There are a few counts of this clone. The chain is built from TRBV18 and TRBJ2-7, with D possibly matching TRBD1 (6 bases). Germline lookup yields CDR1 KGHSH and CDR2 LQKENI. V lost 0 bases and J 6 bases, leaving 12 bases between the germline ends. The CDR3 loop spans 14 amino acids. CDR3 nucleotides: TGTGCCAGCTCACCACCCTCAGGGGCCGGCGAGCAGTACTTC. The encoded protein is CASSPPSGAGEQYF.

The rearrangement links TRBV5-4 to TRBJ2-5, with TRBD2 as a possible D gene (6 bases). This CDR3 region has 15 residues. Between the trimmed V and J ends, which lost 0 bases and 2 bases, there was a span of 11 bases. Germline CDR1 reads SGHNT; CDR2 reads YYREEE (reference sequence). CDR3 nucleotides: TGTGCCAGCAGCTTGGATGCTAGCGCACAAGAGACCCAGTACTTC. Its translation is CASSLDASAQETQYF.

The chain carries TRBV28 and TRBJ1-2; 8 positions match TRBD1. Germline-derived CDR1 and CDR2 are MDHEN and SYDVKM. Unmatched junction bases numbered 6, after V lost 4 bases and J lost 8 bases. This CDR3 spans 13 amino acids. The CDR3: CASSSLDREGYTF. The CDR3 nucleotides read TGTGCCAGCAGTTCTCTGGACAGGGAGGGCTACACCTTC.

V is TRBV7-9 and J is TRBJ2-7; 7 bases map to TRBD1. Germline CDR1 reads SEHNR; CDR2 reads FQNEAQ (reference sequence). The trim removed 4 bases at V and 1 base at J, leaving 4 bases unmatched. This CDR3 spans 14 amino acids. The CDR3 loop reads CASSSGTVSYEQYF. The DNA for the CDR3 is TGTGCCAGCAGCTCCGGGACAGTGTCCTACGAGCAGTACTTC.

CDR3 in amino acids: CASSKAVSEKLFF. CDR3 nucleotide sequence: TGTGCCAGCTCTAAAGCCGTGAGTGAAAAACTGTTTTTT. The V call is TRBV7-2, the J call TRBJ1-4; no definite D call. The V gene's germline CDR1 is SGHTA and CDR2 FQGNSA. CDR3 size: 13 residues. The V and J ends lost 8 bases and 7 bases respectively, with 14 bases between them.

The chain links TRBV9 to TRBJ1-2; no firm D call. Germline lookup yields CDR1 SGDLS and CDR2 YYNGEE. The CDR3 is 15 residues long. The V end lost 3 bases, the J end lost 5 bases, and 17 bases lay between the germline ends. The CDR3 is CASSADSSGGYGYTF. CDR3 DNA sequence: TGTGCCAGCAGCGCCGACTCCTCAGGAGGATATGGCTACACCTTC. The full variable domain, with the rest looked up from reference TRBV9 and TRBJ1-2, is DSGVTQTPKHLITATGQRVTLRCSPRSGDLSVYWYQQSLDQGLQFLIQYYNGEERAKGNILERFSAQQFPDLHSELNLSSLELGDSALYFCASSADSSGGYGYTFGSGTRLTVV.

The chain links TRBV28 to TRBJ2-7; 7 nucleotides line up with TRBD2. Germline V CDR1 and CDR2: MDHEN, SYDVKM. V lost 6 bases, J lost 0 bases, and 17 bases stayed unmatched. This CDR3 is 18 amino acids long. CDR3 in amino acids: CASSYHEFSSGGSYEQYF. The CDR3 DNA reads TGTGCCAGCAGCTACCACGAATTCTCTAGCGGAGGCTCCTACGAGCAGTACTTC. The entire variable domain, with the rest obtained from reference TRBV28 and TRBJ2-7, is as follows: DVKVTQSSRYLVKRTGEKVFLECVQDMDHENMFWYRQDPGLGLRLIYFSYDVKMKEKGDIPEGYSVSREKKERFSLILESASTNQTSMYLCASSYHEFSSGGSYEQYFGPGTRLTVT.

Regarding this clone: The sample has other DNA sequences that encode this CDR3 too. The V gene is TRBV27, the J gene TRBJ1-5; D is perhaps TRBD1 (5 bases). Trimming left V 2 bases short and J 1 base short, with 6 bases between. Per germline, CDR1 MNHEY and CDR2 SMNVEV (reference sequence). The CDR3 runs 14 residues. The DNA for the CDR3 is TGTGCCAGCAGTTTAGGGGGGAGCAATCAGCCCCAGCATTTT. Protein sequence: CASSLGGSNQPQHF.

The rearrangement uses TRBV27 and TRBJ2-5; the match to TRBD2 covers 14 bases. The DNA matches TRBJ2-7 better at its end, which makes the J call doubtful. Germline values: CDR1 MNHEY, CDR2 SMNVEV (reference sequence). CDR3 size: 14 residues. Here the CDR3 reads CASSSGLAGVEQYF. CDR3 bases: TGTGCCAGCAGTTCGGGACTAGCGGGAGTCGAGCAGTACTTC.

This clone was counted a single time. The CDR3 reads CASSLAGGSRSEQYF. The DNA of the CDR3 is TGCGCCAGCAGCTTGGCCGGAGGGAGTAGAAGCGAGCAGTACTTC. The J gene is TRBJ2-7, the V gene TRBV5-1; possible D gene TRBD2, 6 bases. The V and J ends lost 0 bases and 6 bases respectively, with 16 bases between them. The CDR3 has 15 amino acids. Germline V gene sequence: CDR1 SGHRS, CDR2 YFSETQ.

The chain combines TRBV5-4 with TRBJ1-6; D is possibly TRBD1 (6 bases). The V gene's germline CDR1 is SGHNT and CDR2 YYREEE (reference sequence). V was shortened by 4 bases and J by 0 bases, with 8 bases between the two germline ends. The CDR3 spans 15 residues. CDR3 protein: CASSQGGSYNSPLHF. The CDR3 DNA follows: TGTGCCAGCAGCCAAGGGGGCTCCTATAATTCACCCCTCCACTTT.

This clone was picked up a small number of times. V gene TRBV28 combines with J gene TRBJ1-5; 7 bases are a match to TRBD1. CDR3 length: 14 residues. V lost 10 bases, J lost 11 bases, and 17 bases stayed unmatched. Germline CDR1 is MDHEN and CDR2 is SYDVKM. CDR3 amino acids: CATLGTARRWAQHF. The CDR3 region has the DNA TGTGCCACCCTTGGGACAGCCCGAAGGTGGGCCCAGCATTTT.

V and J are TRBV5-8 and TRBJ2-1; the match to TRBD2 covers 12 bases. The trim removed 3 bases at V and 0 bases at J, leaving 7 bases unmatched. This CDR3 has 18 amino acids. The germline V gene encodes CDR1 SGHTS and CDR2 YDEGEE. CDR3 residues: CASSWTSGKPSSYNEQFF. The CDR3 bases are TGTGCCAGCAGCTGGACTAGCGGGAAACCGAGCTCCTACAATGAGCAGTTCTTC. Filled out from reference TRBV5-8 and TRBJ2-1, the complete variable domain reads EAGVTQSPTHLIKTRGQQATLRCSPISGHTSVYWYQQALGLGLQFLLWYDEGEERNRGNFPPRFSGRQFPNYSSELNVNALELEDSALYLCASSWTSGKPSSYNEQFFGPGTRLTVL.

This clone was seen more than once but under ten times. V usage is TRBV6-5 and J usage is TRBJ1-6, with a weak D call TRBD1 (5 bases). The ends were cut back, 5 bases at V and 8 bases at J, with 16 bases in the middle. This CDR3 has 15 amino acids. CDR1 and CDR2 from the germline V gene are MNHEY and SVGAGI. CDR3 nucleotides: TGTGCCAGCAGTCTATCGGGGGGTCCAGATTCACCCCTCCACTTT. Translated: CASSLSGGPDSPLHF.

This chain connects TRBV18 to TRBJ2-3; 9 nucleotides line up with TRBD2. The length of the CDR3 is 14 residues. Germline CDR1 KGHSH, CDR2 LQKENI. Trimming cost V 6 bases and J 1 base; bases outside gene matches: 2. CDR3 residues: CASSPSGGTDTQYF. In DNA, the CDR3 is TGTGCCAGCTCGCCTAGCGGGGGCACAGATACGCAGTATTTT.

DNA for the CDR3: TGTGCAAGTCGCATCTTGCCGGGACTAGGGAGCTCCTACAATGAGCAGTTCTTC. This gives the protein CASRILPGLGSSYNEQFF. The chain employs TRBV12-2 and TRBJ2-1; TRBD2 reflects the table's D call only, with no check against the DNA. TRBV12-2 constitutes a pseudogene. The CDR3 is made up of 18 amino acids.

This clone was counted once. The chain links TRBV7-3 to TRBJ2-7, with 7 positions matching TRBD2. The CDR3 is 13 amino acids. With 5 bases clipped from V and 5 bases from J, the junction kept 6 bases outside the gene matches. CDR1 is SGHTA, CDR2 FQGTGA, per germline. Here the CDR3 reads CASSPGGRHEQYF. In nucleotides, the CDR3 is TGTGCCAGCAGCCCGGGGGGTCGGCACGAGCAGTACTTC.

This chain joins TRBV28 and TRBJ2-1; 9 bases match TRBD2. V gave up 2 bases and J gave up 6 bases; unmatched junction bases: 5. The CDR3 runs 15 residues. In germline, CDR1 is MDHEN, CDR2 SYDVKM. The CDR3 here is CASSLVGLAFNEQFF. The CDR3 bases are TGTGCCAGCAGTTTAGTCGGACTAGCGTTCAATGAGCAGTTCTTC.

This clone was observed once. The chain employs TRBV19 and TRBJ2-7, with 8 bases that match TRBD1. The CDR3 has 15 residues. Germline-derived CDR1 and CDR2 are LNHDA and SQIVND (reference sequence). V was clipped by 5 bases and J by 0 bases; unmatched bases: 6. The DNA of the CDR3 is TGTGCCAGTAGTGCTGGGACAGGAGTCTCCTACGAGCAGTACTTC. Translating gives CASSAGTGVSYEQYF.

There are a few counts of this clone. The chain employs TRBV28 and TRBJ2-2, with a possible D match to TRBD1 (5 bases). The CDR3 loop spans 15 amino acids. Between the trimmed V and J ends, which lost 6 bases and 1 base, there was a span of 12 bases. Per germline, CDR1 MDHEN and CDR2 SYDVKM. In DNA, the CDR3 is TGTGCCAGCAGCTACGACAGACAGAACACCGGGGAGCTGTTTTTT. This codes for CASSYDRQNTGELFF.

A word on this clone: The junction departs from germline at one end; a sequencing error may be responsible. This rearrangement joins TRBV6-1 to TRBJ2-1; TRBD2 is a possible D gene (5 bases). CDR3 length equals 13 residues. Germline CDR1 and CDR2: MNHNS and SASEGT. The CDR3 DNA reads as TGTGCCAGCAGCGCCGGGATTTTCAATGAGCAGCTCTTC. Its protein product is CASSAGIFNEQLF.

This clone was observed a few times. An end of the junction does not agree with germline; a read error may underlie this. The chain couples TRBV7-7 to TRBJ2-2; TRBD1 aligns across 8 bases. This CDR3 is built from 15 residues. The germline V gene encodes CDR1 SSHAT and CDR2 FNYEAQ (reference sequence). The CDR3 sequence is CASSPWTGYTGELFF. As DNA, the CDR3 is TGTGCTAGCAGCCCTTGGACAGGGTACACCGGGGAGCTGTTTTTT. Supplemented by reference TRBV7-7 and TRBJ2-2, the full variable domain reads GAGVSQSPRYKVTKRGQDVTLRCDPISSHATLYWYQQALGQGPEFLTYFNYEAQPDKSGLPSDRFSAERPEGSISTLTIQRTEQRDSAMYRCASSPWTGYTGELFFGEGSRLTVL.

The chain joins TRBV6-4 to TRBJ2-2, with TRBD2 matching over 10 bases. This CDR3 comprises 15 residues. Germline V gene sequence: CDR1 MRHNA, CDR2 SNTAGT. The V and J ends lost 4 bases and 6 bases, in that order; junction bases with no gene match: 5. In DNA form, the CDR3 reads TGTGCCAGCAGTGCCGGGCTAGCGGGAGCCGGGGAGCTGTTTTTT. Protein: CASSAGLAGAGELFF.

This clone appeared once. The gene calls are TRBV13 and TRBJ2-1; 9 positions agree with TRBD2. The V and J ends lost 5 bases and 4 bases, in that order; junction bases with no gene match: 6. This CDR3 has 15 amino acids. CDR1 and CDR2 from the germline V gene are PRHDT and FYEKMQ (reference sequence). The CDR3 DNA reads TGTGCCAGCAGCCTCACTAGCGGGCTTTACAATGAGCAGTTCTTC. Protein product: CASSLTSGLYNEQFF.

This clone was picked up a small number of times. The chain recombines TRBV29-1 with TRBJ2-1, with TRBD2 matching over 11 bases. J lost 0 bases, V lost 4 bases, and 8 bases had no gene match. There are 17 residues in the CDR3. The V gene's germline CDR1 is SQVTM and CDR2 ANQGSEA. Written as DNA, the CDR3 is TGCAGCGTTGGGGGGGGGCTAGCGGGAGGCTCCTACAATGAGCAGTTCTTC. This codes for CSVGGGLAGGSYNEQFF.